These 2 T cell receptor beta chains were all obtained from the same sample, sequenced in a study of T-cell reconstitution after alpha-beta-depleted transplantation in children (dated by TCRdb to about 2016). The sample's treatment or condition, from its label and the paper: allogeneic hematopoietic cell transplantation with graft depleted of TCRalphabeta T cells and CD19 B cells. Libraries were prepared through PCR. Instrument used: Illumina HiSeq 2500. TCR libraries were prepared with molecular barcoding, using unique molecular identifiers to normalize TCRbeta repertoire quantification. TCRdb reanalyzed the raw reads on its own, using fastp at Q25 for trimming and MiXCR for clone calling, and kept in-frame beta chains. Under each unique CDR3 protein, matching rows form one entry showing the most common genes and DNA. The sample table lists fewer than 150,000 distinct CDR3 sequences, approximately 22% of them with a count of one. Jointly, the top ten make up about 10% of the sample.

This sample comprised PBMCs, mostly from graft donor cells, obtained 180 days after TCRalphabeta/CD19-depleted stem cell transplant. Every receptor here comes from a male patient aged 2-15 years who had a stem cell transplant for chronic granulomatous disease, so the T cells may come from the graft donor.

This clonotype turned up a few times. V usage is TRBV5-1 and J usage is TRBJ2-7; 11 bases are shared with TRBD2. V lost 0 bases to trimming and J lost 4 bases; unmatched junction nucleotides: 9. The CDR3 covers 17 residues. Germline loops: CDR1 SGHRS, CDR2 YFSETQ. The CDR3, as DNA: TGCGCCAGCAGCTTGGGACTAGCGGGACCTTCAAGTTACGAGCAGTACTTC. Its translation: CASSLGLAGPSSYEQYF.

V gene TRBV7-3 combines with J gene TRBJ1-1; D unresolved. The CDR3 length is 14 residues. Germline V lookup: CDR1 SGHTA, CDR2 FQGTGA. Trimming removed 1 base from V and 1 base from J, with 7 bases in between. CDR3 amino acids: CASSLNGRNTEAFF. The CDR3 DNA is TGTGCCAGCAGCTTAAATGGGAGGAACACTGAAGCTTTCTTT.